The rows below give T cell receptor beta chains drawn from one sample of a study of metastatic and nonmetastatic thyroid tumors. TCRdb called clones again from the PCR reads with MiXCR. The data show about 20,000 clones, approximately 14% seen once. Sequencing was performed on blood. The receptors here all came from a female donor with papillary thyroid cancer or a benign thyroid nodule (not recorded which). Some clones in this sample may be carry-over from other donors' samples. Both conserved end residues are part of each CDR3. The D gene is left open where the match is weak. Clone size, where shown, is once, few, many, or a class for clones that have expanded.

d_call j_call v_call clone_size cdr3_aa
- TRBJ1-2 TRBV2 many CASWRIGGYTF
- TRBJ2-7 TRBV7-2 - CASSYTGSVDEQYF
TRBD2 TRBJ2-1 TRBV4-1 many CASSQLAGNYYNEQFF
TRBD1 TRBJ1-2 TRBV12-3/TRBV12-4 few CANSLGQGRYTF
- TRBJ2-3 TRBV5-1 many CASSPRGGDTQYF
- TRBJ1-3 TRBV15 many CATSRDGAFSGNTIYF
- TRBJ1-2 TRBV18 many CASSPGDGYTF
TRBD1 TRBJ2-7 TRBV28 few CASSSTGTGGGYEQYF
- TRBJ2-3 TRBV12-3/TRBV12-4 many CASSTSADTQYF
- TRBJ2-1 TRBV27 many CASSPGGFNEQFF
- TRBJ1-1 TRBV19 medium-sized CATSTTINTEAFF
- TRBJ1-1 TRBV28 many CASSPSHTEAFF
- TRBJ2-6 TRBV7-9 many CASSPTGSGANVLTF
- TRBJ2-7 TRBV15 many CATSRGGGRPPYEQYF
TRBD2 TRBJ2-3 TRBV11-1 many CASSLAGTSGRARPDTQYF
- TRBJ1-6 TRBV10-1 many CASSVGWQTTNSPLHF
- TRBJ2-7 TRBV5-6 many CASSLWGARYEQYF
TRBD2 TRBJ2-1 TRBV7-8 many CASSPSGTSGLWDEQFF
TRBD2 TRBJ2-1 TRBV6-5 few CASSHRTSGTYNEQFF
- TRBJ2-5 TRBV2 many CASSNGRETQYF
- TRBJ1-4 TRBV6-1 few CASSEASLVGGLFF
- TRBJ2-1 TRBV20-1 many CSARDLRVHYNEQFF
- TRBJ1-5 TRBV6-1 many CASGGPAAGGNQPQHF
TRBD2 TRBJ2-7 TRBV9 many CASSVSGGLPLSYEQYF
- TRBJ2-1 TRBV12-3/TRBV12-4 many CASSFMGDSDEQFF
- TRBJ1-2 TRBV20-1 many CSASAPGFYGYTF
- TRBJ1-1 TRBV20-1 many CSARDPTSNTEAFF
- TRBJ2-1 TRBV19 once CASSMSAPVRYNEQFF
TRBD1 TRBJ1-1 TRBV15 - CATSWPGQGLTEAFF
TRBD1 TRBJ2-5 TRBV28 many CASSSTDRVAGTQYF
- TRBJ2-3 TRBV19 - CASSMGGRSDTQYF
TRBD1 TRBJ2-2 TRBV19 - CAGGQGRTGELFF
- TRBJ1-3 TRBV5-4 many CASSLGGRNTIYF
- TRBJ2-1 TRBV7-9 many CASTLGYEQFF
- TRBJ2-5 TRBV27 many CASSLSGSKETQYF
TRBD1 TRBJ1-1 TRBV20-1 many CSARTGVRFTEAFF
TRBD1 TRBJ1-6 TRBV28 medium-sized CASSWKGARTPLHF
- TRBJ2-3 TRBV4-2 - CASSPRLDSDTQYF
- TRBJ2-7 TRBV28 - CATTGGFPYEQYF
- TRBJ1-5 TRBV16 many CASSESTGRNQPQHF
TRBD1 TRBJ2-1 TRBV7-8 - CASSPTGGRSRFF
- TRBJ2-7 TRBV28 - CASRSPGRSYEQYF
TRBD1 TRBJ2-7 TRBV7-2 medium-sized CASSLIGGIYEQYF
- TRBJ2-2 TRBV5-4 few CASSLDRSTGANTGELFF
TRBD1 TRBJ2-5 TRBV28 - CASSFTGGLQETQYF
- TRBJ1-5 TRBV5-1 many CASSPRGGNQPQHF
TRBD2 TRBJ2-7 TRBV9 - CASSVEAGGSYEQYF
TRBD1 TRBJ1-6 TRBV5-6 many CASSLGGQGKGPLHF
TRBD2 TRBJ2-3 TRBV19 few CATGTSGAGDTQYF
- TRBJ1-2 TRBV19 - CASIRTRETYGYTF
- TRBJ1-2 TRBV27 medium-sized CASSSQGTLGYGYTF
- TRBJ1-2 TRBV24-1 many CATSEGGYGYTF
- TRBJ1-6 TRBV12-3/TRBV12-4 medium-sized CASTFEGYSPLHF